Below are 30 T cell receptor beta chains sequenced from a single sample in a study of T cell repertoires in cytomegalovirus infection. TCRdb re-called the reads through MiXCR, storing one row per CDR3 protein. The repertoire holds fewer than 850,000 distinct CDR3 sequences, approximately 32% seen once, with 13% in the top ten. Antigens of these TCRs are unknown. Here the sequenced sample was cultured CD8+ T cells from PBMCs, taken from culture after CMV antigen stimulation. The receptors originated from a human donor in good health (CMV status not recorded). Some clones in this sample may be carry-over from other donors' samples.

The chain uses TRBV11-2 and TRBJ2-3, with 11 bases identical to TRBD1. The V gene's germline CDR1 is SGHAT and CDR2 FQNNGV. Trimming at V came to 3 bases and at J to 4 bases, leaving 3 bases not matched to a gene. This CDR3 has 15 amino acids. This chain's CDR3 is CASSFGQGAADTQYF. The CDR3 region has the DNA TGTGCCAGCAGCTTCGGACAGGGGGCCGCAGATACGCAGTATTTT. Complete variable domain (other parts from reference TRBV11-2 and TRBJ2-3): EAGVAQSPRYKIIEKRQSVAFWCNPISGHATLYWYQQILGQGPKLLIQFQNNGVVDDSQLPKDRFSAERLKGVDSTLKIQPAKLEDSAVYLCASSFGQGAADTQYFGPGTRLTVL.

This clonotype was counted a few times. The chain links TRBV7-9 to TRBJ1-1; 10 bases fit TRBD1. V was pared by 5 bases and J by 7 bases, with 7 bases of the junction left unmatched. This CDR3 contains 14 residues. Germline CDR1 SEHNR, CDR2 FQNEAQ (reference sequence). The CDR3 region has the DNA TGTGCCAGCAGCCCCCGGGACAGGGGTTATGAAGCTTTCTTT. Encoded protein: CASSPRDRGYEAFF.

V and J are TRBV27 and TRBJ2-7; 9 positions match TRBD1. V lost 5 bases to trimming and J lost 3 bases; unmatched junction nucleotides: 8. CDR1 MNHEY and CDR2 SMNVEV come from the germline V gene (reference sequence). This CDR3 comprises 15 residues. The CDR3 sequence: CASSADRGTDYEQYF. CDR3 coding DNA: TGTGCCAGCAGTGCAGACAGGGGGACCGACTACGAGCAGTACTTC.

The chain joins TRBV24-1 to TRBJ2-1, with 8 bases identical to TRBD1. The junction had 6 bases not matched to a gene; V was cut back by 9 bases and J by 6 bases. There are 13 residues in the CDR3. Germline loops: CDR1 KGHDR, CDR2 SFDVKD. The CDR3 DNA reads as TGTGCCACCGGGACAGGTAATCGCAATGAGCAGTTCTTC. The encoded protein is CATGTGNRNEQFF.

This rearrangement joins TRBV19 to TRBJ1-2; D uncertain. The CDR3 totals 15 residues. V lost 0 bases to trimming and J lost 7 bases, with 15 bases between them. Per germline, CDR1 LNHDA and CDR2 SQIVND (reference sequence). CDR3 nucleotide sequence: TGTGCCAGTAGTATAGATGGAAGCTATACGACTGGCTACACCTTC. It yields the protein CASSIDGSYTTGYTF.

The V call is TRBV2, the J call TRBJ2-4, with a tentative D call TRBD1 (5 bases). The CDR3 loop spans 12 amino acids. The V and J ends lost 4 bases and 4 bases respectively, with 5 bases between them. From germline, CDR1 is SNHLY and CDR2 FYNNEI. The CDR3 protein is CASSGQKNIQYF. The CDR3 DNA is TGTGCCAGCAGTGGACAGAAAAACATTCAGTACTTC.

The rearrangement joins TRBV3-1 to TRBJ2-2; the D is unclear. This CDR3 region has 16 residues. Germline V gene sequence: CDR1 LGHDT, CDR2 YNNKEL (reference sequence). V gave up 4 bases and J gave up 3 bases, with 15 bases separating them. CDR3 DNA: TGTGCCAGCAGCCCCCCGTGGTTGGGGTACACCGGGGAGCTGTTTTTT. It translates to CASSPPWLGYTGELFF.

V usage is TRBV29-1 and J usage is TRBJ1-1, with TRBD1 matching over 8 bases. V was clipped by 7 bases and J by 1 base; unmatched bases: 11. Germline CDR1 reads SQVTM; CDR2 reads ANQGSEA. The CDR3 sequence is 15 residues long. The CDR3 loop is CSAKNAGGENTEAFF. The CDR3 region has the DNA TGCAGCGCTAAGAACGCAGGGGGCGAGAACACTGAAGCTTTCTTT.

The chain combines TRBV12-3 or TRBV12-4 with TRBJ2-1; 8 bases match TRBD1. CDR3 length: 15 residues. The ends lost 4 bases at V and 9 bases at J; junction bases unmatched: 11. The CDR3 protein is CASSSSGQGFGEQFF. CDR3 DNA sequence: TGTGCCAGCAGTTCCTCAGGACAGGGTTTTGGTGAGCAGTTCTTC.

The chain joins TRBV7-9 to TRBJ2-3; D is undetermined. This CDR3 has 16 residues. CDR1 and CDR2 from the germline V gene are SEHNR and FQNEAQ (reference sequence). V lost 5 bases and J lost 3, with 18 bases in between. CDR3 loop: CASSPPRHTLTDTQYF. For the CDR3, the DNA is TGTGCCAGCAGCCCCCCCCGGCACACGTTGACAGATACGCAGTATTTT.

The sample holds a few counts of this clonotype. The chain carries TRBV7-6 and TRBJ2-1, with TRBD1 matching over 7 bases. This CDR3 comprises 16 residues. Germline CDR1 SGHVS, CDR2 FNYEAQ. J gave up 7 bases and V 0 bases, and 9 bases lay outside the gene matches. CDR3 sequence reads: CASSLAGAGGRNEQFF. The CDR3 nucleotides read TGTGCCAGCAGCTTAGCCGGGGCAGGGGGAAGAAATGAGCAGTTCTTC.

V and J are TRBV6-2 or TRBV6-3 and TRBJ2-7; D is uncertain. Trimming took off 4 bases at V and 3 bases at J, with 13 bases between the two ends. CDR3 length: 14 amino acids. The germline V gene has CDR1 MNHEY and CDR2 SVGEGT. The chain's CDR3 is CASSFYGDGYEQYV. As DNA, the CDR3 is TGTGCCAGCAGTTTTTACGGAGACGGCTACGAGCAGTACGTC.

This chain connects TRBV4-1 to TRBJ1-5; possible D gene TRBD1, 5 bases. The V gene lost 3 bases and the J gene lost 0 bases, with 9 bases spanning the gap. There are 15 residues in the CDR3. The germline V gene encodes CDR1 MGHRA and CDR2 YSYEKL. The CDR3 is CASSQGEVSNQPQHF. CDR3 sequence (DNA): TGCGCCAGCAGCCAGGGGGAGGTTAGCAATCAGCCCCAGCATTTT.

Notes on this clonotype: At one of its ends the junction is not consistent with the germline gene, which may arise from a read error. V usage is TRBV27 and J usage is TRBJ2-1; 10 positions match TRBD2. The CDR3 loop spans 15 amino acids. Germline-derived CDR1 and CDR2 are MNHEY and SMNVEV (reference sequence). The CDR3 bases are TGTGTCAGCAGCGAACTAGCGGGGAGATACAATGAGCAGTTCTTC. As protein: CVSSELAGRYNEQFF.

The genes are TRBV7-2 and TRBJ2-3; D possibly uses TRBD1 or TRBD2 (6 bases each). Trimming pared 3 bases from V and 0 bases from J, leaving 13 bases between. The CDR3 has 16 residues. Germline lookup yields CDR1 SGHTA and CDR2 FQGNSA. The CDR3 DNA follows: TGTGCCAGCAGCTTTAAGACGGGGGCTAGCACAGATACGCAGTATTTT. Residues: CASSFKTGASTDTQYF. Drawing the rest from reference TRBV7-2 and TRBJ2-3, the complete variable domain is GAGVSQSPSNKVTEKGKDVELRCDPISGHTALYWYRQSLGQGLEFLIYFQGNSAPDKSGLPSDRFSAERTGGSVSTLTIQRTQQEDSAVYLCASSFKTGASTDTQYFGPGTRLTVL.

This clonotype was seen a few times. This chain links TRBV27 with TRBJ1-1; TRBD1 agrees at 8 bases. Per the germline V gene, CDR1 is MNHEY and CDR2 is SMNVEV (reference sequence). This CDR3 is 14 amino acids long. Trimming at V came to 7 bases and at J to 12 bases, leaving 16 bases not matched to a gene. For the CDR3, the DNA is TGTGCCAGCAACTCACAGGGGGACCCGGGGTTGACTTTCTTT. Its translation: CASNSQGDPGLTFF.

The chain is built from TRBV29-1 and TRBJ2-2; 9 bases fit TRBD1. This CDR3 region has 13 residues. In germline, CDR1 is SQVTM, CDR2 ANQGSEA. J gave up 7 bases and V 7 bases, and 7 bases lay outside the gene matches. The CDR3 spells CSARTGDGGELFF. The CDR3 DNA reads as TGCAGCGCCCGGACAGGGGACGGCGGGGAGCTGTTTTTT.

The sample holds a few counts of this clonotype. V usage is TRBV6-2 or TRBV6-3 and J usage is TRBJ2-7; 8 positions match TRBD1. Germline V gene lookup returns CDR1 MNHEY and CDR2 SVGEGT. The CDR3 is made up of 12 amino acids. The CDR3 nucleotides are TGTGCCAGCAGTGGGGGACAGGCCGTCCTATTCGTC. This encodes CASSGGQAVLFV.

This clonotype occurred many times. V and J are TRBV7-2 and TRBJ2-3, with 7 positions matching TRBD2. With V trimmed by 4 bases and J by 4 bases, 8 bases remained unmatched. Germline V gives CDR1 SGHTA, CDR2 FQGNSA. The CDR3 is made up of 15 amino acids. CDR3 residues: CASSSGETSSDTQYF. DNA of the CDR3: TGTGCCAGCAGCTCGGGGGAGACTAGCTCAGATACGCAGTATTTT. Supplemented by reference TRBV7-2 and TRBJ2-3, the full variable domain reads GAGVSQSPSNKVTEKGKDVELRCDPISGHTALYWYRQSLGQGLEFLIYFQGNSAPDKSGLPSDRFSAERTGGSVSTLTIQRTQQEDSAVYLCASSSGETSSDTQYFGPGTRLTVL.

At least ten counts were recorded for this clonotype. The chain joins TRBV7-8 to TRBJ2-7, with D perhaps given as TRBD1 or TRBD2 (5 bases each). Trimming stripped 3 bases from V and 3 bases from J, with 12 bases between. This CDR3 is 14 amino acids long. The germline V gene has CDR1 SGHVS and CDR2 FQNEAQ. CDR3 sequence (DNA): TGTGCCAGCAGCTTGAGGGGCCCCAACTACGAGCAGTACTTC. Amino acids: CASSLRGPNYEQYF. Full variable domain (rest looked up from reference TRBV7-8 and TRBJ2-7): GAGVSQSPRYKVAKRGQDVALRCDPISGHVSLFWYQQALGQGPEFLTYFQNEAQLDKSGLPSDRFFAERPEGSVSTLKIQRTQQEDSAVYLCASSLRGPNYEQYFGPGTRLTVT.

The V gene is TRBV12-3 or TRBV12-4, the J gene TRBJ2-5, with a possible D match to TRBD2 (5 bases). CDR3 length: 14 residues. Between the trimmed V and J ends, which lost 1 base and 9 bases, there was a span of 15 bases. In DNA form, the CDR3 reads TGTGCCAGCAGTTTAGTAGCGAGTCCCTCTCCCCAGTACTTC. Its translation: CASSLVASPSPQYF.

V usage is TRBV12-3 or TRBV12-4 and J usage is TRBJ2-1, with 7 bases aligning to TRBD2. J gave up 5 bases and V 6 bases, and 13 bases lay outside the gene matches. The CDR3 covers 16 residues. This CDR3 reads CASRPMAGGGDNEQFF. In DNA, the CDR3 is TGTGCCAGCAGACCGATGGCTGGGGGGGGGGACAATGAGCAGTTCTTC.

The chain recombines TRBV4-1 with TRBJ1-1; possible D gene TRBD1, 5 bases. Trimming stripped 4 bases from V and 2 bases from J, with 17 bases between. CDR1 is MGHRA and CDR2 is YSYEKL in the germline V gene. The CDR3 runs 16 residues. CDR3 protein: CASSPQQVLGNTEAFF. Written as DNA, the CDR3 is TGCGCCAGCAGCCCCCAACAGGTATTGGGTAACACTGAAGCTTTCTTT.

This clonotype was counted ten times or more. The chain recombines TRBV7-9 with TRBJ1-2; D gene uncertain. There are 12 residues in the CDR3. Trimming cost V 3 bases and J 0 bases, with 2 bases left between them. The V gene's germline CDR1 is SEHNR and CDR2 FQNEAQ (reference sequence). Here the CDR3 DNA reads TGTGCCAGCAGCTTGTCTAACTATGGCTACACCTTC. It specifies CASSLSNYGYTF.

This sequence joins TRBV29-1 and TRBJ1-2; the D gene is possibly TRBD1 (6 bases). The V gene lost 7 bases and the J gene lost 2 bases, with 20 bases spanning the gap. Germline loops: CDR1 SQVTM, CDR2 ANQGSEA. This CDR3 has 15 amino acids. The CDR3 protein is CSARGESGSNYGYTF. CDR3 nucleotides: TGCAGCGCCAGGGGAGAGTCCGGTAGCAACTATGGCTACACCTTC. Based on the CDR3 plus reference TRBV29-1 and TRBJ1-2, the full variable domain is SAVISQKPSRDICQRGTSLTIQCQVDSQVTMMFWYRQQPGQSLTLIATANQGSEATYESGFVIDKFPISRPNLTFSTLTVSNMSPEDSSIYLCSARGESGSNYGYTFGSGTRLTVV.

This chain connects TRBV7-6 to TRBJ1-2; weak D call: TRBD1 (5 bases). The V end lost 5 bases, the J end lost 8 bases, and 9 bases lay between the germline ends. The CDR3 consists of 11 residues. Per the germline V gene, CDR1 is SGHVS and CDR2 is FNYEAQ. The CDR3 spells CASSDGGGYTF. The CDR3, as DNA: TGTGCCAGCAGCGATGGGGGAGGCTACACCTTC.

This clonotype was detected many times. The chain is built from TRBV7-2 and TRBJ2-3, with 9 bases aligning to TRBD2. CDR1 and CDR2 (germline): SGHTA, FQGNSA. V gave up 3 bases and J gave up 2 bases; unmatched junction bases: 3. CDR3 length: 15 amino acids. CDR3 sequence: CASSFIAGVTDTQYF. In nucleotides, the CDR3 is TGTGCCAGCAGCTTCATAGCGGGGGTCACAGATACGCAGTATTTT.

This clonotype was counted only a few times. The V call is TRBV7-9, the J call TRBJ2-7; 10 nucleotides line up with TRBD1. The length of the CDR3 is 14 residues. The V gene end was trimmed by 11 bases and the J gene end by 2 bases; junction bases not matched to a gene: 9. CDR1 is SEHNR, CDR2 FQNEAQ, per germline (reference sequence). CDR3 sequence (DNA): TGTGCCTCAAAAGGACAGGGGGATCCCTACGAGCAGTACTTC. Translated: CASKGQGDPYEQYF.

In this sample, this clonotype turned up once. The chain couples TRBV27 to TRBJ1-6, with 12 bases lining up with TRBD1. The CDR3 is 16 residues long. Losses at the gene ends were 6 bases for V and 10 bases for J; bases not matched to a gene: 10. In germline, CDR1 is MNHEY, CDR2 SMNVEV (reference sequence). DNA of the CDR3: TGTGCCAGCAGCCTTATCGGGACAGGGGGCAGGTCACCCCTCCACTTT. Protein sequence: CASSLIGTGGRSPLHF.

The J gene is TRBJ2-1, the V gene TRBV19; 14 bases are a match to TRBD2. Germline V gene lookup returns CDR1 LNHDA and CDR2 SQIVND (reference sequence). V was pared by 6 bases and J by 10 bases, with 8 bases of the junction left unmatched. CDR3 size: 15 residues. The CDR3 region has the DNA TGTGCCAGTAGGCTGACTAGCGGGGGGGCCTACGAGCAGTTCTTC. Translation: CASRLTSGGAYEQFF. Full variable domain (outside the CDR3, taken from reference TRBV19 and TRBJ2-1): DGGITQSPKYLFRKEGQNVTLSCEQNLNHDAMYWYRQDPGQGLRLIYYSQIVNDFQKGDIAEGYSVSREKKESFPLTVTSAQKNPTAFYLCASRLTSGGAYEQFFGPGTRLTVL.